This T cell receptor (beta chain) was found in a study of blood T cell repertoires in COVID-19. Looking at the study overall: The United States, Italy and Spain supplied acute and convalescent COVID-19 samples. In each case, the material was cDNA or gDNA derived from T cells, B-cell-depleted T cells, or PBMCs.

After removal of 3 bases from V and 4 bases from J, the junction contained 1 base not matched to a gene. In germline, CDR1 is SNHLY, CDR2 FYNNEI. This CDR3 has 13 amino acids. As originally analysed: Counts of nucleated cells, estimated from reference gene primer amplification, were obtained. The data were produced by immunoSEQ multiplex PCR, yet TCRdb's version contains in-frame clones alone and is incomplete. V, J and clone size reflect that table, while D and trimming were determined from the DNA. This sample has about 100,000 clones, with about 77% found just once. The chain couples TRBV2 to TRBJ1-1; 8 bases fit TRBD1. The sample comprised peripheral blood. The receptor was derived from a woman in her 70s with acute or convalescent COVID-19. The CDR3 region has the DNA TGTGCCAGCAGTGAGGACAGGGCCACTGAAGCTTTCTTT. Residues: CASSEDRATEAFF.